The sequence of this T cell receptor (beta chain) was determined in a study of blood T cells in healthy people across ages. Study-level results: A strong correlation was seen between TCR beta diversity and naive T cell percentage.

Total RNA was extracted at no less than 6 micrograms per sample. The CDR3 sequence is 18 residues long. With V trimmed by 5 bases and J by 4 bases, 11 bases remained unmatched. Looked up from germline, CDR1 is SGHAT and CDR2 is FQNNGV. The authors ran a second PCR of roughly 6 to 12 cycles using a sample-barcoded 5' primer and a J-beta primer mix. TCRdb reanalysed the 5' RACE reads using MiXCR and keeps one entry per CDR3 protein. The table records around 870,000 distinct CDR3 sequences, roughly 26% of them present only once. Comments on this clonotype: Its antigen remains unidentified.

Sequenced: blood. The clonotype was recovered from a woman older than 75 in good health. V gene TRBV11-2 combines with J gene TRBJ2-1; 13 nucleotides line up with TRBD2. The CDR3 loop is CASSLRLAGGPVYNEQFF. For the CDR3, the DNA is TGTGCCAGCAGCCTCAGACTAGCGGGGGGCCCTGTGTACAATGAGCAGTTCTTC.